This T cell receptor beta chain was obtained from a study of OX40 agonist ivuxolimab in advanced cancers. The repertoire was sequenced with immunoSEQ multiplex PCR; TCRdb's copy has only in-frame clones and lacks some. The sample lists roughly 91,000 clones, about 96% occurring once. The CDR3 spans 14 residues. Unmatched junction bases numbered 2, after V lost 1 base and J lost 2 bases. CDR1 SGHTS and CDR2 YDEGEE come from the germline V gene. This clone appeared a single time. This chain joins TRBV5-8 and TRBJ1-2; 7 bases match TRBD1. This receptor was identified in an adult with an advanced solid tumor such as melanoma, head and neck, liver or kidney cancer. The input for sequencing was CD4+ or CD8+ T cells sorted from blood, taken in a trial of the OX40 agonist ivuxolimab. The CDR3 sequence: CASSLYRGNYGYTF. The CDR3 nucleotides read TGTGCCAGCAGCTTGTACAGGGGCAACTATGGCTACACCTTC.